This TCR beta chain came from a study of T cells after yellow fever vaccination. TCRdb independently ran MiXCR on the 5' RACE reads; one entry per CDR3 protein. The sample carries some 290,000 distinct CDR3 sequences, around 10% recorded once. This clonotype showed up just a few times. V lost 6 bases to trimming and J lost 8 bases; unmatched junction nucleotides: 4. The germline V gene has CDR1 MNHNY and CDR2 SVGAGI (reference sequence). CDR3 length equals 14 residues. The origin of this receptor is a man younger than 35 who received the YFV17D yellow fever vaccine. Sequencing was performed on CD4+ T cells sorted from PBMCs, taken 45 days after the yellow fever booster vaccination. The chain links TRBV6-6 to TRBJ1-6, with 10 bases identical to TRBD1. DNA of the CDR3: TGTGCCAGCAGACCCGGGACAGGGGATTCACCCCTCCACTTT. This encodes CASRPGTGDSPLHF.